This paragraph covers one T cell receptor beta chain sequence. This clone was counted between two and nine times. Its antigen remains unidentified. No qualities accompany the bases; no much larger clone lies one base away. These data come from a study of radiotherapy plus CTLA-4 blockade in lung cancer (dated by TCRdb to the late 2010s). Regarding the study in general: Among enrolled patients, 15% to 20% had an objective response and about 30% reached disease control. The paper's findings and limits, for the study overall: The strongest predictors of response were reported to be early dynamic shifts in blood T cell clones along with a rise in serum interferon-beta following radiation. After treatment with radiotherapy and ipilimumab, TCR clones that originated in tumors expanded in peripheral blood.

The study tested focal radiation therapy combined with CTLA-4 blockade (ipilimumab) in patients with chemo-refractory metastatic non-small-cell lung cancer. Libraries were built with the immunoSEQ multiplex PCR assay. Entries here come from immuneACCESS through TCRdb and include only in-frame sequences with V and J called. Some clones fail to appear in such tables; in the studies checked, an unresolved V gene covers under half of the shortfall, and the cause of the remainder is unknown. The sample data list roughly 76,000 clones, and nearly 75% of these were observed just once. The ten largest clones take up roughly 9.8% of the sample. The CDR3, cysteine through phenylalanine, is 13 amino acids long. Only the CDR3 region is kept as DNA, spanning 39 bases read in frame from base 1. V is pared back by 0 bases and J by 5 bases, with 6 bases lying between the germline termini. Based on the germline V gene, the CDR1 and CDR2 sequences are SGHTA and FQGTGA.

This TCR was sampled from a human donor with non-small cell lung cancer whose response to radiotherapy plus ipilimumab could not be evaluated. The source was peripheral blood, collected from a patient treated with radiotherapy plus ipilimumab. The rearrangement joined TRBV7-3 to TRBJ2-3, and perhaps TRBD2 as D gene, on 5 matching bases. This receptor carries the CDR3 CASSLTAEDTQYF. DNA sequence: TGTGCCAGCAGCTTAACAGCGGAAGATACGCAGTATTTT.